Each of the 18 T cell receptor beta chains below was sequenced from the same sample in a study of identical twins. MiXCR was run by TCRdb on the 5' RACE reads, yielding one entry per CDR3 protein. The sample shows about 890,000 distinct CDR3 sequences, 12% of them seen only once. This sample also appeared in a second study, on yellow fever vaccine responses in identical twins.

The sample comprised PBMCs. Receptor source: a woman younger than 30 in good health.

This chain uses TRBV15 with TRBJ2-5; TRBD1 is a possible D gene (5 bases). Trimming cost V 3 bases and J 1 base, with 12 bases left between them. The CDR3 is made up of 15 amino acids. CDR1 LNHNV and CDR2 YYDKDF come from the germline V gene (reference sequence). CDR3 in DNA: TGTGCCACCAGCAGGGATAGACAGTTCCAAGAGACCCAGTACTTC. Amino acid sequence: CATSRDRQFQETQYF.

The rearrangement joins TRBV5-1 to TRBJ1-6; 8 bases agree with TRBD1. Germline-derived CDR1 and CDR2 are SGHRS and YFSETQ. V gave up 9 bases and J gave up 7 bases; unmatched junction bases: 9. The CDR3 is made up of 14 amino acids. The CDR3 region is CATTSGTGNSPLHF. The CDR3 DNA reads as TGCGCCACCACCTCCGGGACAGGCAATTCACCCCTCCACTTT. The full variable domain, rest sourced from reference TRBV5-1 and TRBJ1-6, is KAGVTQTPRYLIKTRGQQVTLSCSPISGHRSVSWYQQTPGQGLQFLFEYFSETQRNKGNFPGRFSGRQFSNSRSEMNVSTLELGDSALYLCATTSGTGNSPLHFGNGTRLTVT.

This clonotype has only a few counts. The chain uses TRBV28 and TRBJ1-4; 8 nucleotides match TRBD1. Per germline, CDR1 MDHEN and CDR2 SYDVKM. This CDR3 contains 16 residues. V was pared by 6 bases and J by 0 bases, with 6 bases of the junction left unmatched. CDR3 loop: CASSRTGSSTNEKLFF. The CDR3 DNA follows: TGTGCCAGCAGCCGGACAGGGAGCTCAACTAATGAAAAACTGTTTTTT. The full variable domain, rest sourced from reference TRBV28 and TRBJ1-4, is DVKVTQSSRYLVKRTGEKVFLECVQDMDHENMFWYRQDPGLGLRLIYFSYDVKMKEKGDIPEGYSVSREKKERFSLILESASTNQTSMYLCASSRTGSSTNEKLFFGSGTQLSVL.

The CDR3, as DNA: TGCGCCAGCAGCCAAGACCCGAGACTAGCGGGTAATGAGCAGTTCTTC. This codes for CASSQDPRLAGNEQFF. This chain uses TRBV4-1 with TRBJ2-1; 10 nucleotides align to TRBD2. Germline CDR1 and CDR2: MGHRA and YSYEKL. V lost 0 bases to trimming and J lost 7 bases; unmatched junction nucleotides: 6. The CDR3 length is 16 residues.

This clonotype has more than one count but fewer than ten. The gene calls are TRBV5-1 and TRBJ1-6; weak D call: TRBD1 (5 bases). This CDR3 spans 14 amino acids. Germline CDR1 is SGHRS and CDR2 is YFSETQ. The V gene lost 5 bases and the J gene lost 7 bases, with 13 bases spanning the gap. CDR3 residues: CASRSREGNSPLHF. For the CDR3, the DNA is TGCGCCAGCAGGTCCAGGGAGGGGAATTCACCCCTCCACTTT.

The table lists this clonotype with a few counts. This rearrangement joins TRBV27 to TRBJ2-4; 8 nucleotides match TRBD1. V lost 3 bases, J lost 1 base, and 5 bases stayed unmatched. The V gene's germline CDR1 is MNHEY and CDR2 SMNVEV (reference sequence). The CDR3 runs to 16 residues. CDR3 residues: CASSLGRGRAKNIQYF. In DNA form, the CDR3 reads TGTGCCAGCAGTTTGGGCAGGGGGCGTGCCAAAAACATTCAGTACTTC.

The chain couples TRBV28 to TRBJ2-1; 9 positions match TRBD1. Germline trimming cut 4 bases from V and 3 bases from J; bases unmatched to any gene: 4. The CDR3 has 15 amino acids. Germline-derived CDR1 and CDR2 are MDHEN and SYDVKM. The CDR3 loop is CASSSGDRDYNEQFF. Here the CDR3 DNA reads TGTGCCAGCAGTTCGGGGGACAGGGACTACAATGAGCAGTTCTTC.

The rearrangement joins TRBV28 to TRBJ2-3, with 10 positions matching TRBD2. The V and J ends lost 5 bases and 3 bases, in that order; junction bases with no gene match: 5. CDR1 is MDHEN and CDR2 is SYDVKM in the germline V gene. The CDR3 covers 15 residues. In DNA form, the CDR3 reads TGTGCCAGCAGTGGAGCGGGGGGGATTACAGATACGCAGTATTTT. Translation gives CASSGAGGITDTQYF.

The chain carries TRBV5-1 and TRBJ2-7; D not resolved. The CDR3 is made up of 13 amino acids. Looked up from germline, CDR1 is SGHRS and CDR2 is YFSETQ. Deletions cut 4 bases from V and 2 bases from J, with 10 bases between. CDR3: CASSLDITYEQYF. The CDR3 DNA reads as TGCGCCAGCAGCCTAGACATCACCTACGAGCAGTACTTC.

The chain uses TRBV20-1 and TRBJ2-5; D is unresolved. The germline V gene encodes CDR1 DFQATT and CDR2 SNEGSKA (reference sequence). The CDR3 runs 13 residues. Trimming took off 0 bases at V and 1 base at J, with 6 bases between the two ends. The CDR3 DNA reads as TGCAGTGCTAGAGATCTGGCCCAAGAGACCCAGTACTTC. Translated: CSARDLAQETQYF.

This clonotype was detected many times. The chain joins TRBV4-1 to TRBJ2-1; D might be TRBD1 or TRBD2, each matching 5 bases. V lost 3 bases and J lost 2, with 14 bases in between. The CDR3 covers 16 residues. CDR1 is MGHRA, CDR2 YSYEKL, per germline. CDR3 DNA sequence: TGCGCCAGCAGCCATCCCGGGACCCTCCCCTACAATGAGCAGTTCTTC. Protein product: CASSHPGTLPYNEQFF.

This rearrangement joins TRBV18 to TRBJ2-7; possible D gene TRBD2, 5 bases. This CDR3 contains 13 residues. Germline loops: CDR1 KGHSH, CDR2 LQKENI. Trimming shortened V by 3 bases and J by 6 bases, and 12 bases separated the two germline ends. This CDR3 is CASSPDLASEQYF. The CDR3 region has the DNA TGTGCCAGCTCACCGGATCTAGCAAGCGAGCAGTACTTC.

This clonotype occurred a few times. DNA of the CDR3: TGCAGCCTTCTTACAGGGGAGGCGGGAGATACGCAGTATTTT. The encoded protein is CSLLTGEAGDTQYF. The chain is built from TRBV29-1 and TRBJ2-3, with D possibly TRBD1 on 7 matching bases. The CDR3 loop spans 14 amino acids. Germline V gene data show CDR1 as SQVTM and CDR2 as ANQGSEA. V gave up 8 bases and J gave up 5 bases, with 20 bases separating them.

This clonotype was counted at least ten times. This chain uses TRBV7-2 with TRBJ2-1; 8 bases are shared with TRBD2. CDR1 and CDR2 (germline): SGHTA, FQGNSA. The CDR3 consists of 15 residues. J was trimmed by 7 bases and V by 5 bases; bases with no gene match: 10. The CDR3 DNA reads TGTGCCAGCAGCCGGGGACTAGGAAAACGAAATGAGCAGTTCTTC. It is translated as CASSRGLGKRNEQFF.

In this sample, this clonotype turned up a few times. The genes are TRBV20-1 and TRBJ2-1, with 11 bases fitting TRBD2. The junction had 8 bases not matched to a gene; V was cut back by 6 bases and J by 4 bases. The V gene's germline CDR1 is DFQATT and CDR2 SNEGSKA (reference sequence). This CDR3 spans 15 amino acids. CDR3 bases: TGCAGTGCACCCAGACTAGCGGGGCATTACAATGAGCAGTTCTTC. Translation: CSAPRLAGHYNEQFF.

This clonotype turned up a few times. The chain is built from TRBV7-8 and TRBJ2-3; 7 bases map to TRBD2. CDR1 and CDR2 from the germline V gene are SGHVS and FQNEAQ. This CDR3 is built from 17 residues. Trimming removed 1 base from V and 7 bases from J; junction bases left unmatched: 14. CDR3 sequence (DNA): TGTGCCAGCAGCTTAGTAGCCCAGGGACTACGGACGCATACGCAGTATTTT. Protein: CASSLVAQGLRTHTQYF.

This clonotype was recorded a few times. The V and J genes are TRBV20-1 and TRBJ2-1; the D gene is possibly TRBD2 (6 bases). V was cut by 5 bases and J by 5 bases, with 10 bases left in between. This CDR3 is built from 12 residues. Germline lookup yields CDR1 DFQATT and CDR2 SNEGSKA (reference sequence). The CDR3 DNA reads TGCAGTGCTGAAGGGACTGACAATGAGCAGTTCTTC. Amino acids: CSAEGTDNEQFF.

Here the CDR3 DNA reads TGTGCCAGCAGCGAGAGTATGGACACGGTCTACGAGCAGTACTTC. This sequence encodes CASSESMDTVYEQYF. The chain combines TRBV2 with TRBJ2-7; tentatively, D is TRBD1 (5 bases). Trimming took 6 bases from V and 3 from J, leaving 18 bases between them. The CDR3 loop spans 15 amino acids. CDR1 is SNHLY, CDR2 FYNNEI, per germline. Full variable domain (outside the CDR3, taken from reference TRBV2 and TRBJ2-7): EPEVTQTPSHQVTQMGQEVILRCVPISNHLYFYWYRQILGQKVEFLVSFYNNEISEKSEIFDDQFSVERPDGSNFTLKIRSTKLEDSAMYFCASSESMDTVYEQYFGPGTRLTVT.